Included here is one TCR beta chain sequence, with context. Antigen unknown. Here immunoSEQ multiplex PCR was the method, and the copy in TCRdb shows in-frame clones only, minus some. Among around 60,000 clones listed, less than 96% were seen once. This entry comes from a study of cytomegalovirus exposure and HLA in healthy donors. Notes on the study in general: Some public TCRs appeared in many individuals, while most sequences were rare. Subsequent analysis found a tendency for first-cohort TCR clusters to co-occur within the roughly 130 validation repertoires. Overall, under 200 TCR beta chains were annotated as cytomegalovirus-associated.

The CDR3 covers 16 residues. The junction had 7 bases not matched to a gene; V was cut back by 0 bases and J by 5 bases. Germline-derived CDR1 and CDR2 are MGHRA and YSYEKL. The TCR was taken from a woman under 30 in good health and CMV-seronegative. The source material was PBMCs. The rearrangement links TRBV4-1 to TRBJ1-1; 9 nucleotides align to TRBD1. CDR3 in amino acids: CASSQERTGVGTEAFF. CDR3 nucleotide sequence: TGCGCCAGCAGCCAAGAACGGACAGGGGTGGGGACTGAAGCTTTCTTT.